These T cell receptor beta chains were read from a single sample in a study of naive and memory T cell subsets. TCRdb used MiXCR to reprocess the UMI-ligation and nested PCR reads, holding one entry per CDR3 protein. The data contain approximately 150,000 distinct CDR3 sequences, about 20% of them singletons. Sequencing input: naive CD4+ T cells from blood. Receptors originate from a human donor in good health. Both conserved end residues are part of each CDR3. Each record gives: J gene, clone size, V gene, D gene, CDR3 DNA, CDR3 protein. A D gene is named only where the DNA matches it firmly. Clone size, where shown, is once, few, many, or a class for clones that have expanded.

TRBJ2-2	few	TRBV6-2/TRBV6-3	TRBD2	TGTGCCAGCAGAACTAGCGGGAGCTTTGCCGGGGAGCTGTTTTTT	CASRTSGSFAGELFF
TRBJ1-1	few	TRBV5-1	NA	TGCGCCAGCAGCGTGGACCTAGTGAACACTGAAGCTTTCTTT	CASSVDLVNTEAFF
TRBJ2-1	many	TRBV29-1	TRBD1	TGCAGCGTTCGGCACCTGGACAGGGTATATTACAATGAGCAGTTCTTC	CSVRHLDRVYYNEQFF
TRBJ2-5	few	TRBV3-1	NA	TGTGCCAGCAGCCAACACGGACCCCAAGAGACCCAGTACTTC	CASSQHGPQETQYF
TRBJ2-2	NA	TRBV20-1	NA	TGCAGTGCTAAATTGGCAGGGGGAGGGAGGACCGGGGAGCTGTTTTTT	CSAKLAGGGRTGELFF
TRBJ2-1	many	TRBV4-3	TRBD1	TGCGCCAGCAGCCACCGACAGGGAGCCAGGGGCAATGAGCAGTTCTTC	CASSHRQGARGNEQFF
TRBJ2-2	few	TRBV7-2	TRBD2	TGTGCCAGCAGCTCTCGGACTAGATCAGGCACCGGGGAGCTGTTTTTT	CASSSRTRSGTGELFF
TRBJ1-1	NA	TRBV5-1	NA	TGCGCCAGCAGTCCAGGGGATAGGAACACTGAAGCTTTCTTT	CASSPGDRNTEAFF
TRBJ2-5	NA	TRBV7-2	TRBD2	TGTGCCAGCAGCTTAGCGATTGGCACTAGCGGGATTCCTATCTTC	CASSLAIGTSGIPIF
TRBJ2-7	NA	TRBV5-1	NA	TGCGCCAGCAGCCGGTCGGGACAAATCTTCTCTCAGCCCTACGAGCAGTACTTC	CASSRSGQIFSQPYEQYF
TRBJ1-5	few	TRBV27	NA	TGTGCCAGCAGTTTATTCAGCAGGGGTAGCAATCAGCCCCAGCATTTT	CASSLFSRGSNQPQHF
TRBJ1-3	few	TRBV4-1	NA	TGCGCCAGCAGCCAAGAGAATAGGGGAGGCACCATATATTTT	CASSQENRGGTIYF
TRBJ1-1	few	TRBV10-3	TRBD1	TGTGCCATCAGTGTGTTGCAGGGGGACACTGAAGCTTTCTTT	CAISVLQGDTEAFF
TRBJ2-5	few	TRBV21-1	NA	TGTGCCAGCAGCAAAGCTCCCAGTCCCCAAGAGACCCAGTACTTC	CASSKAPSPQETQYF
TRBJ2-3	once	TRBV20-1	TRBD2	TGCAGTGCTAATAAAGCGGGAGGAGGACGGTCTAGCTCAGATACGCAGTATTTT	CSANKAGGGRSSSDTQYF
TRBJ1-3	NA	TRBV29-1	TRBD1	TGCAGCGTCGTGGGACAGGACTCTGGAAACACCATATATTTT	CSVVGQDSGNTIYF
TRBJ2-2	NA	TRBV28	TRBD1	TGTGCCAGCAGAGCAGGACAGGGAGTACCCGGGGAGCTGTTTTTT	CASRAGQGVPGELFF
TRBJ2-1	few	TRBV9	TRBD2	TGTGCCAGCAGCGTAGATGGTAGCGGGAGAATTGGTGAGCAGTTCTTC	CASSVDGSGRIGEQFF
TRBJ2-5	few	TRBV10-3	TRBD1	TGTGCCATCAGTGATGGGACAGGCCGGGCCAGACAAGAGACCCAGTACTTC	CAISDGTGRARQETQYF
TRBJ2-7	NA	TRBV5-1	TRBD1	TGCGCCAGCAGCCCCCGGGACAGTTACTACGAGCAGTACTTC	CASSPRDSYYEQYF
TRBJ2-1	NA	TRBV12-3/TRBV12-4	TRBD1	TGTGCCAGCAGTTTGGGGTCAACAGGGGCGAGTCAGTTCTTC	CASSLGSTGASQFF
TRBJ1-2	few	TRBV29-1	NA	TGCAGCGTTGAGTCCAGGGCTCCGAACGGCTACACCTTC	CSVESRAPNGYTF
TRBJ1-2	NA	TRBV28	NA	TGTGCCAGCAGTAACTACTATGGCTACACCTTC	CASSNYYGYTF
TRBJ2-5	few	TRBV6-6	TRBD2	TGTGCCAGCAGAGGACTAGCGGGAAGCCAAGAGACCCAGTACTTC	CASRGLAGSQETQYF
TRBJ1-1	few	TRBV7-9	NA	TGTGCCAGCAGCTTAGGGCCAGCCCGCGGGAACACTGAAGCTTTCTTT	CASSLGPARGNTEAFF
TRBJ2-3	many	TRBV9	NA	TGTGCCAGCAGCCCAGGACCGGCCCGACGCACAGATACGCAGTATTTT	CASSPGPARRTDTQYF
TRBJ2-1	many	TRBV16	NA	TGTGCCAGCAGCCGGGCAGCGTACAATGAGCAGTTCTTC	CASSRAAYNEQFF
TRBJ2-3	few	TRBV3-1	NA	TGTGCCAGCAGCCGTTCCGATACGCAGTATTTT	CASSRSDTQYF
TRBJ2-5	NA	TRBV9	NA	TGTGCCAGCAGCGTAGGTCTTATGGTTCAAGAGACCCAGTACTTC	CASSVGLMVQETQYF
TRBJ2-2	NA	TRBV27	TRBD2	TGTGCCAGCAGTTTATCCCGACTAGCCGACCCCGAGGAGCTGTTTTTT	CASSLSRLADPEELFF
TRBJ2-1	few	TRBV14	TRBD2	TGTGCCAGCAGCAGACATCCGATCGGACTAGCGGGAGTTGAGCAGTTCTTC	CASSRHPIGLAGVEQFF
TRBJ2-7	NA	TRBV6-5	NA	TGTGCCAGCAGGGCTACGGTCTACGAGCAGTACTTC	CASRATVYEQYF
TRBJ1-1	NA	TRBV7-2	TRBD1	TGTGCCAGCAGCCGATCATCTGACAGGGCCACTGAAGCTTTCTTT	CASSRSSDRATEAFF
TRBJ2-2	many	TRBV6-2/TRBV6-3	TRBD2	TGTGCCAGCAGAGGGACTAGCGGGAGATTAACCGGGGAGCTGTTTTTT	CASRGTSGRLTGELFF
TRBJ2-7	NA	TRBV5-1	NA	TGCGCCAGCAGCTTGGACAACGAGCAGTACTTC	CASSLDNEQYF
TRBJ2-6	few	TRBV20-1	NA	TGCAGTGCTAGTTATTGGGATGACTCTGGGGCCAACGTCCTGACTTTC	CSASYWDDSGANVLTF
TRBJ1-1	few	TRBV11-2	NA	TGTGCCAGCAACGATTATCGTGGGAGGACTGAAGCTTTCTTT	CASNDYRGRTEAFF
TRBJ2-7	many	TRBV30	NA	TGTGCCTGGAGCTCAACAGGGATCCACGAGCAGTACTTC	CAWSSTGIHEQYF
TRBJ1-1	NA	TRBV29-1	NA	TGCAGCGTTGGCCGGGGAGGGAGCACTGAAGCTTTCTTT	CSVGRGGSTEAFF
TRBJ2-7	NA	TRBV27	NA	TGTGCCAGCAGTTCGTACCCCGGATACGAGCAGTACTTC	CASSSYPGYEQYF
TRBJ1-3	few	TRBV6-5	TRBD1	TGTGCCAGCAGTTCAACGGACAGGGGCCCTAGGGCCTCTGGAAACACCATATATTTT	CASSSTDRGPRASGNTIYF
TRBJ2-3	few	TRBV20-1	NA	TGCAGTGCTAGAGAACGGCGAATTAGCGCAGATACGCAGTATTTT	CSARERRISADTQYF
TRBJ1-6	NA	TRBV15	NA	TGTGCCACCAGCAGAGGAGAGGGCAGCTCCTATAATTCACCCCTCCACTTT	CATSRGEGSSYNSPLHF
TRBJ2-1	few	TRBV28	NA	TGTGCCAGCAGTTTCGGCTACAATGAGCAGTTCTTC	CASSFGYNEQFF
TRBJ2-7	many	TRBV29-1	NA	TGCAGCGTTGAAGGTGACGGATTATACGAGCAGTACTTC	CSVEGDGLYEQYF
TRBJ1-4	NA	TRBV27	TRBD1	TGTGCCAGCAGTCTAAGACAGGGCCGGGCTAATGAAAAACTGTTTTTT	CASSLRQGRANEKLFF
TRBJ1-5	few	TRBV10-3	NA	TGTGCCATCAGTGAGGGATTCCAAGGTGGGCCCCAGCATTTT	CAISEGFQGGPQHF
TRBJ1-2	few	TRBV12-3/TRBV12-4	TRBD1	TGTGCCAGCAGTTTAGTCGGGACAGCCTTCTATGGCTACACCTTC	CASSLVGTAFYGYTF
TRBJ2-3	NA	TRBV10-3	TRBD2	TGTGCCATCAGTGAGAGCGGGAGTCTCTCCGGTGCGCAGTATTTT	CAISESGSLSGAQYF
TRBJ1-2	NA	TRBV6-2/TRBV6-3	NA	TGTGCCAGCAGTCCCGCTTATGGCTACTCCTTC	CASSPAYGYSF
TRBJ2-2	NA	TRBV12-5	TRBD2	TGTGCTAGTGGCCTCCTTGGCGGGAGCGTCACCGGGGAGCTGTTTTTT	CASGLLGGSVTGELFF
TRBJ2-1	NA	TRBV6-5	NA	TGTGCCAGCAGTTACGACAGAGTCAACAATGAGCAGTTCTTC	CASSYDRVNNEQFF
TRBJ2-7	few	TRBV7-2	TRBD1	TGTGCCAGCAGCTTAAATACAGGGGTCGGCGAGCAGTACTTC	CASSLNTGVGEQYF
TRBJ2-7	many	TRBV13	NA	TGTGCCAGCAGCCCAGACAGGCGCCCCGGAGAGCAGTACTTC	CASSPDRRPGEQYF
TRBJ2-1	once	TRBV12-3/TRBV12-4	NA	TGTGCCAGCAGTTCGTACGAGCAGTTCTTC	CASSSYEQFF
TRBJ2-1	NA	TRBV7-6	TRBD2	TGTGCCAGCAGCACGGGGACGGGACTAGCGGGAGGGCCGGGTGAGCAGTTCTTC	CASSTGTGLAGGPGEQFF
TRBJ2-1	NA	TRBV6-5	TRBD1	TGTGCCAGCAGTTACCGCGGGACAGGGGGCCTTTATAATGAGCAGTTCTTC	CASSYRGTGGLYNEQFF
TRBJ2-7	NA	TRBV28	TRBD2	TGTGCCAGCAGTCGAGCTCTAGCGGCCTACGAGCAGTACTTC	CASSRALAAYEQYF
TRBJ2-7	many	TRBV20-1	NA	TGCAGTGCTAGTGCCCCAGGTCTAGGGCGTAGTCACGAGCAGTACTTC	CSASAPGLGRSHEQYF